A single sample is the source of the 22 T cell receptor beta chains below, sequenced in a study of blood T cell repertoires in COVID-19. Clones were sequenced by immunoSEQ multiplex PCR, and TCRdb holds only the in-frame ones, with some missing. The sample yields tens of thousands of clones, 82% seen once. The sequenced sample was peripheral blood. These receptors were taken from a man older than 75 with active or convalescent COVID-19.

The chain couples TRBV11-3 to TRBJ2-5, with D possibly being TRBD1 (6 bases). The CDR3 totals 14 residues. The germline gives CDR1 SGHNT, CDR2 YENEEA. Trimming took 5 bases from V and 4 from J, leaving 14 bases between them. Here the CDR3 reads CASSPRQDVETQYF. CDR3 bases: TGTGCCAGCAGCCCGCGACAGGACGTAGAGACCCAGTACTTC.

This clone was counted a few times. Other DNA variants within this sample encode the same CDR3. The rearrangement links TRBV2 to TRBJ2-2, with D perhaps matching TRBD2 (5 bases). CDR3 length: 14 residues. V lost 7 bases and J lost 2, with 11 bases in between. From germline, CDR1 is SNHLY and CDR2 FYNNEI. CDR3 in DNA: TGTGCCAGCAAGGAGGCCAGCAACACCGGGGAGCTGTTTTTT. The encoded protein is CASKEASNTGELFF.

The rearrangement joins TRBV2 to TRBJ2-3, with D unclear. Germline V lookup: CDR1 SNHLY, CDR2 FYNNEI. Trimming removed 6 bases at V and 0 bases at J, with 7 bases between. The CDR3 is 13 residues long. CDR3 sequence: CASSGGSTDTQYF. CDR3 nucleotides: TGTGCCAGCAGCGGCGGTAGCACAGATACGCAGTATTTT. Variable domain in full (rest from reference TRBV2 and TRBJ2-3): EPEVTQTPSHQVTQMGQEVILRCVPISNHLYFYWYRQILGQKVEFLVSFYNNEISEKSEIFDDQFSVERPDGSNFTLKIRSTKLEDSAMYFCASSGGSTDTQYFGPGTRLTVL.

The V and J genes are TRBV5-4 and TRBJ2-3; TRBD2 matches at 8 bases. This CDR3 comprises 16 residues. Germline V gene lookup returns CDR1 SGHNT and CDR2 YYREEE (reference sequence). After removal of 4 bases from V and 2 bases from J, the junction contained 9 bases not matched to a gene. The CDR3 coding sequence is TGTGCCAGCAGCCCGACTGGCGGGAGGCTCACAGATACGCAGTATTTT. It yields the protein CASSPTGGRLTDTQYF.

The chain uses TRBV18 and TRBJ2-1; D is ambiguous. V was shortened by 4 bases and J by 5 bases, with 9 bases between the two germline ends. Germline V CDR1 and CDR2: KGHSH, LQKENI. The CDR3 has 13 residues. The CDR3 bases are TGTGCCAGCTCACTGCTGAGGCACAATGAGCAGTTCTTC. It specifies CASSLLRHNEQFF.

The V gene is TRBV4-2, the J gene TRBJ2-7; D remains ambiguous. CDR1 is LGHNA, CDR2 YNFKEQ, per germline. The CDR3 is made up of 14 amino acids. V lost 0 bases and J 4 bases, leaving 10 bases between the germline ends. CDR3 in amino acids: CASSQDRYEYEQYF. CDR3 DNA: TGTGCCAGCAGCCAAGATCGTTATGAGTACGAGCAGTACTTC.

The J gene is TRBJ2-1, the V gene TRBV7-2, with TRBD2 matching 7 bases. The ends lost 1 base at V and 8 bases at J; junction bases unmatched: 8. Germline V gene lookup returns CDR1 SGHTA and CDR2 FQGNSA. The CDR3 length is 15 residues. The CDR3 DNA is TGTGCCAGCAGCTTAGTGGGGAGGGTTGCCGATGAGCAGTTCTTC. Its protein is CASSLVGRVADEQFF.

The chain recombines TRBV6-5 with TRBJ2-1; possibly TRBD2 for D (6 bases). Trimming shortened V by 6 bases and J by 6 bases, and 15 bases separated the two germline ends. The germline gives CDR1 MNHEY, CDR2 SVGAGI. This CDR3 has 14 residues. CDR3 bases: TGTGCCAGCAGGTCCCTGCGGGGTGGCAATGAGCAGTTCTTC. This translates into CASRSLRGGNEQFF.

The rearrangement uses TRBV5-3 and TRBJ1-2; TRBD1 agrees at 7 bases. TRBV5-3 is noted as an ORF with a role that remains uncertain. Trimming cost V 1 base and J 4 bases; bases outside gene matches: 10. The CDR3 is made up of 16 amino acids. CDR3 sequence: CARSLCDRDLPYGYTF. As DNA, the CDR3 is TGTGCCAGAAGCTTGTGTGACAGGGACCTCCCCTATGGCTACACCTTC.

V usage is TRBV3-1 (or the pseudogene TRBV3-2) and J usage is TRBJ1-1; no firm D call. This CDR3 is 14 amino acids long. Germline CDR1 LGHDT, CDR2 YNNKEL (reference sequence). V dropped 5 bases and J dropped 0 bases, with 10 bases sitting between them. The CDR3 DNA reads TGTGCCAGCAGCTCTCCGGGTCTGAACACTGAAGCTTTCTTT. It codes for CASSSPGLNTEAFF.

V gene TRBV24-1 combines with J gene TRBJ2-7; D is undetermined. CDR1 and CDR2 from the germline V gene are KGHDR and SFDVKD. This CDR3 has 13 amino acids. V was pared by 2 bases and J by 3 bases, with 7 bases between. The CDR3 sequence: CATSDSSNYEQYF. The DNA for the CDR3 is TGTGCCACCAGTGATTCTTCTAACTACGAGCAGTACTTC.

This chain uses TRBV27 with TRBJ1-1; 9 nucleotides agree with TRBD1. This CDR3 is 16 amino acids long. The V gene end was trimmed by 6 bases and the J gene end by 0 bases; junction bases not matched to a gene: 8. Germline assignment: CDR1 MNHEY and CDR2 SMNVEV (reference sequence). The CDR3 here is CASSFDRGRMNTEAFF. CDR3 sequence (DNA): TGTGCCAGCAGCTTCGACAGGGGGAGAATGAACACTGAAGCTTTCTTT.

J is TRBJ1-1 and V is TRBV19; TRBD1 matches at 9 bases. This CDR3 comprises 16 residues. V shed 5 bases, J shed 5 bases, and the junction held 12 bases outside the gene matches. Germline V gene lookup returns CDR1 LNHDA and CDR2 SQIVND (reference sequence). Here the CDR3 DNA reads TGTGCCAGTAGTCCCCCCCCGGGGACAGGGCGGACTGAAGCTTTCTTT. It encodes CASSPPPGTGRTEAFF.

This clone has only a few counts. This chain connects TRBV11-1 to TRBJ2-1; perhaps TRBD1 as D (6 bases). V was shortened by 5 bases and J by 5 bases, with 16 bases between the two germline ends. Germline-derived CDR1 and CDR2 are SGHAT and FQDESV (reference sequence). The CDR3 totals 15 residues. This CDR3 is CASSPRTANHNEQFF. CDR3 in DNA: TGTGCCAGCAGCCCACGGACAGCCAACCACAATGAGCAGTTCTTC.

The chain links TRBV5-1 to TRBJ1-2; the match to TRBD1 covers 8 bases. Trimming took 0 bases from V and 5 from J; bases not matched to a gene: 0. Germline lookup yields CDR1 SGHRS and CDR2 YFSETQ. The CDR3 extends over 13 amino acids. In nucleotides, the CDR3 is TGCGCCAGCAGCTTGGACAGGGGGTATGGCTACACCTTC. Residues: CASSLDRGYGYTF.

J is TRBJ2-5 and V is TRBV11-3; 9 positions match TRBD2. The CDR3 sequence is 18 residues long. Germline V lookup: CDR1 SGHNT, CDR2 YENEEA. V was clipped by 1 base and J by 3 bases; unmatched bases: 12. This CDR3 reads CASSLGGGAFPHEETQYF. The CDR3 nucleotides are TGTGCCAGCAGCTTAGGCGGGGGGGCCTTTCCCCACGAAGAGACCCAGTACTTC.

The chain couples TRBV27 to TRBJ2-1; D is possibly TRBD2 (5 bases). V was cut by 6 bases and J by 6 bases, with 18 bases left in between. CDR1 is MNHEY and CDR2 is SMNVEV in the germline V gene (reference sequence). The CDR3 is made up of 15 amino acids. Here the CDR3 reads CASSCEGILCNEQFF. The CDR3, as DNA: TGTGCCAGCAGCTGCGAGGGCATTCTGTGCAATGAGCAGTTCTTC.

Here the CDR3 DNA reads TGTGCCAGCAGCGCCTGGGCGCTGACAGGGTTTCAAAAACTGTTTTTT. Its translation: CASSAWALTGFQKLFF. The chain couples TRBV2 to TRBJ1-4, with TRBD1 identical over 7 bases. V gave up 6 bases and J gave up 9 bases; unmatched junction bases: 16. The CDR3 is 16 amino acids. Germline V gene data show CDR1 as SNHLY and CDR2 as FYNNEI.

The chain is built from TRBV2 and TRBJ2-7; D is uncertain. V was shortened by 4 bases and J by 0 bases, with 10 bases between the two germline ends. Germline loops: CDR1 SNHLY, CDR2 FYNNEI. The CDR3 spans 14 residues. Here the CDR3 reads CASSGQATSYEQYF. The CDR3 DNA is TGTGCCAGCAGTGGCCAGGCGACCTCCTACGAGCAGTACTTC.

The genes are TRBV7-2 and TRBJ2-2; 10 bases match TRBD2. J was trimmed by 4 bases and V by 5 bases; bases with no gene match: 7. The V gene's germline CDR1 is SGHTA and CDR2 FQGNSA. The CDR3 has 16 residues. CDR3 nucleotides: TGTGCCAGCAGCCTTCGGACTAGCGGACTCACCGGGGAGCTGTTTTTT. This encodes CASSLRTSGLTGELFF.

This chain links TRBV7-8 with TRBJ2-1; D might be TRBD1 (7 bases). V lost 1 base and J lost 8, with 27 bases in between. There are 19 residues in the CDR3. Germline V gives CDR1 SGHVS, CDR2 FQNEAQ. CDR3 amino acids: CASSLGWDRRMERDYEQFF. The CDR3 region has the DNA TGTGCCAGCAGCTTAGGATGGGACAGAAGGATGGAAAGGGACTATGAGCAGTTCTTC.

The rearrangement uses TRBV28 and TRBJ2-7; D uncertain. V was clipped by 2 bases and J by 6 bases, with 14 bases between them. This CDR3 is 14 amino acids long. The germline V gene encodes CDR1 MDHEN and CDR2 SYDVKM. The CDR3 loop is CASSLASVGSEQYF. In nucleotides, the CDR3 is TGTGCCAGCAGTTTAGCTAGTGTGGGTAGCGAGCAGTACTTC. Full variable domain (rest looked up from reference TRBV28 and TRBJ2-7): DVKVTQSSRYLVKRTGEKVFLECVQDMDHENMFWYRQDPGLGLRLIYFSYDVKMKEKGDIPEGYSVSREKKERFSLILESASTNQTSMYLCASSLASVGSEQYFGPGTRLTVT.